A selection of T cell receptor beta chains follows, all from one sample in a study of Ad26.COV2.S vaccination and SARS-CoV-2 variants. The repertoire was sequenced with immunoSEQ multiplex PCR; TCRdb's copy has only in-frame clones and lacks some. The sample contains about 350,000 clones, approximately 90% of which appear only once. Material: peripheral blood, obtained after recovery from COVID-19. These receptors all stem from a human donor who had recovered from COVID-19. Each CDR3 is given with its conserved first and last residue.

TRBV9 CASSSGTGWSSYNSPLHF
TRBV9 CASRGDRENTEAFF
TRBV5-1 CASSLVQGAQETQYF
TRBV2 CASSPTASGANVLTF
TRBV7-2 CASSLRNGARRLTGELFF
TRBV3-1/TRBV3-2 CASSRQSSYEQYF
TRBV12-3/TRBV12-4 CASAGRNEQYF
TRBV7-9 CASSLGGQGDEQFF
TRBV27 CASSLAGQPNYGYTF
TRBV2 CASLSLGQPQHF
TRBV5-1 CASSLVAGQNTEAFF
TRBV4-1 CASTRGDVNTGELFF
TRBV9 CASQKVVGEAFF
TRBV2 CASRGALRLTGELFF
TRBV19 CASSKAGRTDTEAFF
TRBV9 CASSVDREAPNTEAFF
TRBV5-1 CASLSGQGTYNEQFF
TRBV4-2 CASSQDPTGLGSGANVLTF
TRBV6-2/TRBV6-3 CASSIYGTADGYTF
TRBV19 CASSRTVATNEKLFF
TRBV7-2 CASSLLPGRKNTEAFF
TRBV19 CASESQATGNTIYF
TRBV7-8 CASSLGPRYSSYEQYF
TRBV5-1 CASRSGWNSGVSEQYF
TRBV24-1 CATSDFQAYSSYEQYF
TRBV7-9 CASSRWTGDAILYGYTF
TRBV3-1/TRBV3-2 CASSQDNRMNTEAFF
TRBV4-1 CASSQVQGNHGYTF
TRBV4-3 CASSQERGYGYTF
TRBV10-3 CAISESGGVQPQHF
TRBV7-9 CASSLRPRLAGDEETQYF
TRBV14 CASSQGAQFRGEQYF
TRBV6-2/TRBV6-3 CASSYLGAGASPLHF